These T cell receptor beta chains were read from a single sample in a study of cytomegalovirus exposure and HLA in healthy donors. Here immunoSEQ multiplex PCR was the method, and the copy in TCRdb shows in-frame clones only, minus some. This sample has over 130,000 clones, with around 82% found just once. Material for sequencing was PBMCs. These receptors originate from a woman aged 35 to 49 in good health and CMV-seropositive. The CDR3 runs from the conserved cysteine through the conserved F or W. For some rows the clone size is stated as once, few or many, or as a class when expanded; others skip it.

v_gene	abundance	j_gene	CDR3aa
TRBV28	once	TRBJ2-3	CASTKAGGTYF
TRBV27	NA	TRBJ2-6	CASSRSGSGANVLTF
TRBV28	NA	TRBJ1-2	CASSLQGYGYTF
TRBV19	few	TRBJ2-1	CASSIAGGSYNEQFF
TRBV5-1	NA	TRBJ1-1	CASSLALNTEAFF
TRBV18	NA	TRBJ2-1	CASSPDREQFF
TRBV5-4	NA	TRBJ2-7	CASSLGLAGGPSYEQYF
TRBV29-1	NA	TRBJ2-2	CSVQRRNTGELFF
TRBV30	NA	TRBJ1-2	CAWSLGGTNYGYTF
TRBV30	NA	TRBJ1-2	CAWSASLQGLGGYTF
TRBV11-2	NA	NA	CASSSSGASYEQYF
TRBV2	once	TRBJ1-1	CASSEAPGTNTEAFF
TRBV2	few	TRBJ2-1	CASSGGRLAGDEQFF
TRBV5-1	once	TRBJ2-1	CASSFGLVGYNEQFF
TRBV7-6	NA	TRBJ1-5	CASSSMGQGQPQHF
TRBV7-8	few	TRBJ2-3	CASSLTTALYSTDTQYF
TRBV6-1	NA	TRBJ1-4	CASRGGIGEKLFF
TRBV27	NA	TRBJ1-2	CASSLGRDYGYTF
TRBV5-1	NA	TRBJ2-2	CASTSSNINTGELFF
TRBV6-1	NA	TRBJ2-7	CASMPLAGRLLEQYF
TRBV5-6	few	TRBJ2-7	CASSLRHGYEQYF
TRBV7-6	NA	TRBJ2-1	CASSPFSGSGNEQFF
TRBV27	NA	TRBJ2-2	CASSSSFYTGELFF
TRBV7-8	NA	TRBJ1-5	CASSLAWGTVSNQPQHF
TRBV2	few	TRBJ2-7	CASELGAGPYEQYF
TRBV2	NA	TRBJ2-1	CASSVTALYNEQFF
TRBV5-1	NA	TRBJ2-1	CASSLRGGGAEQFF
TRBV6-1	NA	TRBJ2-3	CASSELADTSARGTDTQYF
TRBV11-1	few	TRBJ2-7	CASSFVLNYEQYF
TRBV28	once	TRBJ1-5	CASRSTGVSNQPQHF
TRBV19	few	TRBJ1-1	CASSIGTGVNTEAFF
TRBV7-9	NA	TRBJ2-1	CSSSLATSGRAGWQFF
TRBV5-4	NA	TRBJ1-2	CASSLDSLTGYTF
TRBV7-8	NA	TRBJ2-3	CASSFRLAGVVDTQYF
TRBV27	NA	TRBJ1-1	CASSSGQHTEAFF
TRBV23-1	once	TRBJ1-1	CASSQPKIKGQSNTEAFF
TRBV6-1	NA	TRBJ2-3	CASSEESGRGTDTQYF
TRBV19	NA	TRBJ1-6	CASIEGRGGSPLHF
TRBV2	NA	TRBJ2-5	CASTEQGQTQYF
TRBV5-1	NA	TRBJ2-5	CASSLVPRLAGGPVQETQYF
TRBV18	NA	TRBJ2-3	CASSPPSSGRPQDTQYF
TRBV10-3	NA	TRBJ2-7	CASAGTGTEQYF
TRBV11-1	NA	TRBJ1-1	CASRHGELRNTEAFF
TRBV5-1	few	TRBJ2-1	CASSSGLAGNEQFF
TRBV11-3	few	TRBJ2-7	CASSSRGQDYEQYF
TRBV28	NA	TRBJ2-2	CASRTRRVPGELFF
TRBV5-1	NA	TRBJ2-1	CASSLFGQGADEQFF
TRBV4-2	NA	TRBJ1-2	CASSQEVLRDGYTF
TRBV7-3	NA	TRBJ2-1	CASSFRESSYNEQFF
TRBV6-6	once	TRBJ2-7	CASNSGTSGTLEQYF
TRBV19	NA	TRBJ1-5	CASSLGTGLYQPQHF
TRBV5-8	few	TRBJ2-1	CASSLGPGLGYNEQFF
TRBV5-5	NA	TRBJ1-2	CASSLGGGGYTF